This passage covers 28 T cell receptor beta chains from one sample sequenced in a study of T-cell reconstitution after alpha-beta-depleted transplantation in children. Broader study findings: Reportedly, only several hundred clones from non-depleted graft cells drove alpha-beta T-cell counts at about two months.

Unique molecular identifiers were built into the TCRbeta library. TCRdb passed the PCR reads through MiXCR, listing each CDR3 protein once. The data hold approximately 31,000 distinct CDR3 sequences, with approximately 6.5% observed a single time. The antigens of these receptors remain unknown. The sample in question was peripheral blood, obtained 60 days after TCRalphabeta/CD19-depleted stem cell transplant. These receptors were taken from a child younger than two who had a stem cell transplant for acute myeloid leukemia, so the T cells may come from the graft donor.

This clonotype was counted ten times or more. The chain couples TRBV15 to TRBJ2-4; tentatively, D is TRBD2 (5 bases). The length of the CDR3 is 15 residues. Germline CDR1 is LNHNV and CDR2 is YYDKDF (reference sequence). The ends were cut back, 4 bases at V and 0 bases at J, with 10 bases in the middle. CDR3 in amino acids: CATSTTAVAKNIQYF. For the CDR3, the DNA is TGTGCCACCAGCACAACAGCGGTAGCCAAAAACATTCAGTACTTC.

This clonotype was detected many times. CDR3 in amino acids: CASRLARFAPRIQYF. CDR3 DNA: TGTGCCAGCAGGCTAGCGAGGTTTGCCCCAAGAATTCAGTACTTC. J is TRBJ2-4 and V is TRBV21-1; the tabulated D call, TRBD2, remains unverified against the DNA. TRBV21-1 is an annotated pseudogene. CDR3 length: 15 amino acids.

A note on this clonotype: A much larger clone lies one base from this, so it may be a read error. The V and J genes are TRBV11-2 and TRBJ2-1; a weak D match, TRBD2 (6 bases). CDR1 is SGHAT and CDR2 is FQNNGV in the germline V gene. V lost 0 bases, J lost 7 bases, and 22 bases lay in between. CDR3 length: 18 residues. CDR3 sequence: CASSLDGGRFSDTNEQFF. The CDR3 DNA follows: TGTGCCAGCAGCTTAGACGGGGGACGGTTTTCTGATACGAATGAGCAGTTCTTC.

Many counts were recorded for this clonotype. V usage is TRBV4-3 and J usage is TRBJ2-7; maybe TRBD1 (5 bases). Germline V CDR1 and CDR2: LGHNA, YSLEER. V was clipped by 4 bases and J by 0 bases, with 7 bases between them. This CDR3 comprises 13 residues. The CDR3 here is CASSLGASYEQYF. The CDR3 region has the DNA TGCGCCAGCAGCCTAGGGGCCTCCTACGAGCAGTACTTC.

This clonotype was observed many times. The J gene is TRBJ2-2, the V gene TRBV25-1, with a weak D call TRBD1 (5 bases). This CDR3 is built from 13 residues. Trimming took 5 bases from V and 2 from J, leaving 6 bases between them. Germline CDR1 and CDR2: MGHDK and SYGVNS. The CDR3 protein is CASSRTNTGELFF. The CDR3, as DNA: TGTGCCAGCAGTAGGACAAACACCGGGGAGCTGTTTTTT. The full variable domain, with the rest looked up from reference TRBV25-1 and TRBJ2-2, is EADIYQTPRYLVIGTGKKITLECSQTMGHDKMYWYQQDPGMELHLIHYSYGVNSTEKGDLSSESTVSRIRTEHFPLTLESARPSHTSQYLCASSRTNTGELFFGEGSRLTVL.

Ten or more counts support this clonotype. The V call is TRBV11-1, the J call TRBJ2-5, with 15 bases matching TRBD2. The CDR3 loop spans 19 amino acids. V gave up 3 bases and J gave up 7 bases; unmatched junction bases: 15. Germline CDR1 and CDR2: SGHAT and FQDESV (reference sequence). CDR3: CASSFIRTSGGAPSRTQYF. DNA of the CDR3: TGTGCCAGCAGCTTCATCCGGACTAGCGGGGGGGCGCCGTCCAGGACCCAGTACTTC.

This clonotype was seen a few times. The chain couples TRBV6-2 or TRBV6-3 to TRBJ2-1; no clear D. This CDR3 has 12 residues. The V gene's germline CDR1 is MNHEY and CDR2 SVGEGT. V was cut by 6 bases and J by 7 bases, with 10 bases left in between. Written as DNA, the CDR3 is TGTGCCAGCAGGGCGAGGAAGAATGAGCAGTTCTTC. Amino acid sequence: CASRARKNEQFF.

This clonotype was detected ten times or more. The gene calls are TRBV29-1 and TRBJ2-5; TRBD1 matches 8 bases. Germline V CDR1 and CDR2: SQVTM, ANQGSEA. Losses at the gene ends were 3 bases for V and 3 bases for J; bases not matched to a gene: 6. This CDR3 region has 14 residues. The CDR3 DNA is TGCAGCGTTGACGCCAGGGGGCGTGAAGAGACCCAGTACTTC. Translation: CSVDARGREETQYF.

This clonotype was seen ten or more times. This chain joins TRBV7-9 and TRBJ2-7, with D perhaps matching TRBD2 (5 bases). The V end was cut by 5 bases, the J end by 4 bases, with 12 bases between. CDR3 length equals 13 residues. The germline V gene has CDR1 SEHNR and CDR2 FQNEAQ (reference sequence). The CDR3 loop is CASSPGREYEQYF. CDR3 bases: TGTGCCAGCAGCCCCGGTAGGGAGTACGAGCAGTACTTC.

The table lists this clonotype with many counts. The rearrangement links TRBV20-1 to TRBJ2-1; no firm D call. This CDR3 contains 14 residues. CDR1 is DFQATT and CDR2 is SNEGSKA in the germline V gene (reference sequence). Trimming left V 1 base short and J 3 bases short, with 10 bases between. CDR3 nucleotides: TGCAGTGCTAGAGGGGCAGGTCTCTACAATGAGCAGTTCTTC. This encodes CSARGAGLYNEQFF.

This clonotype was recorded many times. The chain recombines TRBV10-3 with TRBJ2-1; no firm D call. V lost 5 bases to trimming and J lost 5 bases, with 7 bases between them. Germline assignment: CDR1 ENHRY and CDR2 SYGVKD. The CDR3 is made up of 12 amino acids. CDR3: CAISLRDNEQFF. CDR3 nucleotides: TGTGCCATCAGTCTCCGGGACAATGAGCAGTTCTTC.

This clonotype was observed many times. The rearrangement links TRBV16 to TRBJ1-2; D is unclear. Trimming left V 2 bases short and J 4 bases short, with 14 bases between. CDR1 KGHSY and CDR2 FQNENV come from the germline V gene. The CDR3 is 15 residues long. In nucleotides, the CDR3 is TGTGCCAGCAGCCAAGGGTACGGCGCGGGCTATGGCTACACCTTC. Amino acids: CASSQGYGAGYGYTF.

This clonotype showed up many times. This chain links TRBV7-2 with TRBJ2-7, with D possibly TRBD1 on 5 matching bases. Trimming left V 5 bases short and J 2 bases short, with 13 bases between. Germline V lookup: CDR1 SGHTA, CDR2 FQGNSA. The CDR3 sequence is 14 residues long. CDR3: CASSPTTVPYEQYF. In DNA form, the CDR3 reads TGTGCCAGCAGCCCGACGACAGTCCCCTACGAGCAGTACTTC.

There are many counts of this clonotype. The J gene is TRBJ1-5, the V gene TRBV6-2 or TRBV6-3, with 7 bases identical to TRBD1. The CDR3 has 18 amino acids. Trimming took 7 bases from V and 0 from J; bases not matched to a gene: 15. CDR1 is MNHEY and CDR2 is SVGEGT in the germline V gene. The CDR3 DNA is TGTGCCAGCATTGGAGTAGGGGACAGAATTTATAGCAATCAGCCCCAGCATTTT. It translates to CASIGVGDRIYSNQPQHF.

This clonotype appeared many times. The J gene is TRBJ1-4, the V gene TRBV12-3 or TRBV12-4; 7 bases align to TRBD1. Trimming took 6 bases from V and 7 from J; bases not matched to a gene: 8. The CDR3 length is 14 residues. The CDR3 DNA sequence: TGTGCCAGCAGCCCAACGGGACAGCCTGAAAAACTGTTTTTT. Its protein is CASSPTGQPEKLFF.

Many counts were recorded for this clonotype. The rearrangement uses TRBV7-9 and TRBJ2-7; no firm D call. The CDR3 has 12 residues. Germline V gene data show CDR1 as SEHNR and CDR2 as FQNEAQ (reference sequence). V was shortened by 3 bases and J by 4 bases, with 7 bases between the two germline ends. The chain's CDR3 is CASSFQRYEQYF. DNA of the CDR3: TGTGCCAGCAGCTTTCAGAGATACGAGCAGTACTTC. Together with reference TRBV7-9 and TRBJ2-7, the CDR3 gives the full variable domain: DTGVSQNPRHKITKRGQNVTFRCDPISEHNRLYWYRQTLGQGPEFLTYFQNEAQLEKSRLLSDRFSAERPKGSFSTLEIQRTEQGDSAMYLCASSFQRYEQYFGPGTRLTVT.

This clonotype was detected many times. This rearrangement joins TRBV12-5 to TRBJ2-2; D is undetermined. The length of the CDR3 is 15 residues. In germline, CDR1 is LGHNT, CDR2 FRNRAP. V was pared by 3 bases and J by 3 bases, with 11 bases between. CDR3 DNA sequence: TGTGCTAGTGGTTTCGCAGGTCGCTACACCGGGGAGCTGTTTTTT. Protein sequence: CASGFAGRYTGELFF.

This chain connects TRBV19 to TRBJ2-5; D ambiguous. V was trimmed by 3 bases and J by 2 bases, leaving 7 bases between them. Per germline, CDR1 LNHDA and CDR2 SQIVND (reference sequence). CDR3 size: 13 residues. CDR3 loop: CASSIGRQETQYF. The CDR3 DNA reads TGTGCCAGTAGTATTGGCAGGCAAGAGACCCAGTACTTC.

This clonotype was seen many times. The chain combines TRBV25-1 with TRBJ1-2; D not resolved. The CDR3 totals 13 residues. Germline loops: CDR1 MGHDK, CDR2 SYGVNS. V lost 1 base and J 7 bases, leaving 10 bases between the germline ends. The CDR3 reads CASSEFGEAGYTF. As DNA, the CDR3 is TGTGCCAGCAGTGAATTCGGCGAGGCTGGCTACACCTTC.

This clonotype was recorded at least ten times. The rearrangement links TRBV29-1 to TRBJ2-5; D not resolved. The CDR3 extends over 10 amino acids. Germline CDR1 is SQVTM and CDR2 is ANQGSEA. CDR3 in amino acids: CLVEEETQYF. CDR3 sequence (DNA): TGCCTAGTTGAGGAAGAGACCCAGTACTTC.

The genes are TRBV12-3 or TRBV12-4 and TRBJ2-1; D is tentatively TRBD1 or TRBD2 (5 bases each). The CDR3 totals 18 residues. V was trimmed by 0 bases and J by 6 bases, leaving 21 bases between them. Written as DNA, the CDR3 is TGTGCCAGCAGTTTAGCGCGATTGGCTAGAGGGGTCTTCAATGAGCAGTTCTTC. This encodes CASSLARLARGVFNEQFF.

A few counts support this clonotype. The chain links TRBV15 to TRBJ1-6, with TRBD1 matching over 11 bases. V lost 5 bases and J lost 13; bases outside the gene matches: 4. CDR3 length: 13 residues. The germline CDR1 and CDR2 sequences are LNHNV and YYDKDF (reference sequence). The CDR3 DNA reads TGTGCCACCAGCGGGGACAGGGGGGCGCCCCTCCACTTT. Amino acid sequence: CATSGDRGAPLHF.

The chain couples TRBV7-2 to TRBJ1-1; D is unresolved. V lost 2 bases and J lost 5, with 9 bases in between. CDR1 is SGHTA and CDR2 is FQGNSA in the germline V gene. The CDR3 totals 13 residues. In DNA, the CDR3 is TGTGCCAGCAGCTTAATAGCCGTGACTGAAGCTTTCTTT. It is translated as CASSLIAVTEAFF.

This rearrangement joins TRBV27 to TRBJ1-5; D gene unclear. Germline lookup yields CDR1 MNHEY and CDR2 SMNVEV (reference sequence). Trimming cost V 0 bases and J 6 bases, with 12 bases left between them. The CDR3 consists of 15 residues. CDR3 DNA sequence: TGTGCCAGCAGTTTATCGATCCTACGTCCTCAGCCCCAGCATTTT. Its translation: CASSLSILRPQPQHF.

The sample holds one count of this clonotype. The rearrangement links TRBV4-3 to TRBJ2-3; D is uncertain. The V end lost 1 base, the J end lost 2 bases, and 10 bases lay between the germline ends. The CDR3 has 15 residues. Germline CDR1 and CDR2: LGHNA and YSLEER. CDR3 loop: CASSQGAYITDTQYF. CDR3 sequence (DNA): TGCGCCAGCAGCCAAGGAGCGTACATCACAGATACGCAGTATTTT.

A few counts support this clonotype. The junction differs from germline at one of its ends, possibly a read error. CDR3 sequence reads: CASSYPGWDF. CDR3 sequence (DNA): TGTGCCAGCAGTTACCCCGGCTGGGACTTC. The V and J genes are TRBV6-2 or TRBV6-3 and TRBJ2-7; D gene unclear. The CDR3 loop spans 10 amino acids. Looked up from germline, CDR1 is MNHEY and CDR2 is SVGEGT.

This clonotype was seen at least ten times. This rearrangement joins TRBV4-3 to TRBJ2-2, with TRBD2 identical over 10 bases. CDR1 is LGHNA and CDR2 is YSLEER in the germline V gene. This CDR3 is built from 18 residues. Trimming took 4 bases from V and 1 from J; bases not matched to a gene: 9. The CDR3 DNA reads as TGCGCCAGCAGCCCCACGGTAGCTAGCGGGGGGAACACCGGGGAGCTGTTTTTT. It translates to CASSPTVASGGNTGELFF.

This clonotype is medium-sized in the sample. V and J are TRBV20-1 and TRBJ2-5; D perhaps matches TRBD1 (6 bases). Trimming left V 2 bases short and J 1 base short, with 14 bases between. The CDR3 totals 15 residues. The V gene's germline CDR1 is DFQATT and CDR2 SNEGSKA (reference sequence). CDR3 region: CSARPRGKVQETQYF. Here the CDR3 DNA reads TGCAGTGCTAGACCTAGGGGGAAAGTCCAAGAGACCCAGTACTTC.